The entry below describes one T cell receptor (beta chain). Its antigen is still unknown. Germline values: CDR1 ENHRY, CDR2 SYGVKD. V lost 2 bases, J lost 2 bases, and 4 bases lay in between. CDR3 size: 12 residues. This record comes from a study of T cells in Graves' hyperthyroidism and ophthalmopathy. General study points: Median prediction lead before ophthalmopathy onset was 6 to 8 months with the model.

From RNA transcripts, TCR beta CDR3 regions were amplified. HTBI primers were used for first-round RT-PCR of the TCR CDR3. MiXCR, applied by TCRdb to the multiplex PCR reads, yields one record per CDR3 protein. The sample records approximately 400,000 distinct CDR3 sequences, about 25% being singletons. Sequenced input: blood. The sequence was collected from a man aged 50 to 59 with Graves' hyperthyroidism. This chain connects TRBV10-3 to TRBJ2-7; D call uncertain. This CDR3 reads CAISELAYEQYF. Here the CDR3 DNA reads TGTGCCATCAGTGAGCTTGCCTACGAGCAGTACTTC.